The clone carrying this T cell receptor (beta chain) was seen more than once but under ten times. Its target is unknown. This record belongs to a study of shared clonotypes between healthy human individuals. Study-wide results and caveats: Sampling used blood alone; tissue repertoires probably differ.

Using immunoSEQ multiplex PCR, the repertoire was profiled, and TCRdb retains in-frame clones only, with some absent. This sample carries roughly 1,100,000 clones, about three quarters of them seen once, and the ten largest clones take about 1.4%. The CDR3 extends over 16 amino acids. The germline gives CDR1 LGHNA, CDR2 YSLEER. The V and J ends lost 0 bases and 4 bases respectively, with 14 bases between them. The chain employs TRBV4-3 and TRBJ2-3; unclear D gene. The source material was memory CD4+ T cells sorted from blood. Subset here: CD45RA-negative fraction. The clonotype was recovered from a man in his late teens or twenties in good health. In DNA, the CDR3 is TGCGCCAGCAGCCAAGATCATCGGTCTCTCGCAGATACGCAGTATTTT. Translation gives CASSQDHRSLADTQYF.